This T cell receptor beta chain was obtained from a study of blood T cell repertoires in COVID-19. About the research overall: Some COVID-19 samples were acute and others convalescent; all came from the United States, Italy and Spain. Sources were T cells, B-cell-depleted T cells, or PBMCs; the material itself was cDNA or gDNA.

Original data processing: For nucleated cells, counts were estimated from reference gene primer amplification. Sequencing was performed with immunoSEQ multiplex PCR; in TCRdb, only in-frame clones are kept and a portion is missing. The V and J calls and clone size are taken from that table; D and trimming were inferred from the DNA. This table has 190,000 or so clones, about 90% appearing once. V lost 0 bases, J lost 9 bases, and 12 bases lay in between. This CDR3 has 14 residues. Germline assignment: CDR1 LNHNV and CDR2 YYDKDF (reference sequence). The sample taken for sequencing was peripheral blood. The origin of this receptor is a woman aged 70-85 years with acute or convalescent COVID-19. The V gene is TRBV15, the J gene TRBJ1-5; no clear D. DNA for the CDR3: TGTGCCACCAGCAGAGATGGGCGGGTCTCGCCCCAGCATTTT. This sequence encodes CATSRDGRVSPQHF.